What follows is one T cell receptor (beta chain) and its context. Its antigen has not been determined. No clone much larger than this one lies a single base away; base qualities are absent. V and J are truncated by 4 bases and 4 bases respectively, leaving an intervening sequence of 16 bases. The CDR1 and CDR2 encoded by the germline V gene are LGHNA and YNFKEQ. Spanning cysteine to phenylalanine, the CDR3 consists of 16 amino acids. Only CDR3 DNA is held: 48 bases, read in frame from base 1. In total, over 600 healthy bone marrow donors made up the cohort. At the time of sampling, all cohort members were nominally healthy, though unrecorded immune exposures were likely present. The donor tested CMV seronegative and was one of the 352 seronegative cohort members. A peripheral blood sample was collected from each donor, and TCR beta sequencing was performed on peripheral blood mononuclear cells. Genomic DNA was extracted from the blood cell samples with the Qiagen DNeasy Blood Extraction Kit.

This sample was taken from a study of cytomegalovirus exposure and HLA in healthy donors (dated by TCRdb to the late 2010s). For the wider study: According to an earlier analysis of several hundred of the donors, some 180 million T cells yielded 117 million unique TCR beta sequences and 276 Gb of sequence data. The genetic ancestry cluster associated with self-reported Caucasian donors included roughly 84% of the roughly 400 genotyped donors. Donor age, sex, ethnicity and CMV serostatus were compiled together with the repertoire data. To decide whether each TCR beta V gene segment behaved as functional or pseudogenic, an earlier analysis of some 600 of the donors relied on high-throughput TCR beta sequencing. Along with the approximately 700-subject first cohort, a separate validation cohort of around 110 different subjects was used. Approximately 310 gigabases of sequencing data and approximately 80 million unique TCR sequences were included in an early release covering several hundred HLA-typed donors. A later genetic analysis took genome-wide SNP genotypes for about 55% of the 666 donors and used that subset as a discovery cohort. HLA typing covered class I and class II loci at four-digit resolution. To predict cytomegalovirus infection status, the study combined high-throughput TCR immunosequencing, statistical association of individual TCRs with disease status, and machine learning. Five DR-DQ haplotypes were handled as single units for association and clustering because linkage in the cohort was strong. Across some 400 genotyped donors of the cohort, an average of roughly 250,000 unique TCR beta nucleotide sequences per donor were sequenced, and roughly 20% of those sequences were non-productive. In the later analysis, no new phenotypic data were used to find candidate immune exposures; instead, reliance was placed on TCR beta sequences and their occurrence across donors. Every discovery cohort repertoire had been produced on one sequencing platform. Typing coverage differed by locus: A, B, C, DRB1 and DQB1 were typed in roughly 620-640 donors, DQA1 in about 500, DPA1 in around 600, and DPB1 in 450 to 490. The study aimed to test whether signatures of past pathogen exposure could be identified by cataloging public T cell receptors. In a later analysis, previously published TCR beta repertoires from several hundred donors were re-analyzed and high-resolution HLA genotyping was added so that TCR occurrence patterns could be studied. The study used immunosequencing to profile the T cell repertoires of 666 subjects and linked those repertoires to cytomegalovirus serostatus.

The library was obtained by the immunoSEQ multiplex PCR assay. The multiplex PCR relied on a mix of 60 forward primers for TCR Vbeta segments and 13 reverse primers for TCR Jbeta segments. A multiplex PCR assay on genomic DNA amplified the CDR3 region of rearranged TCR beta genes. The amplified TCR beta libraries were sequenced on the Illumina HiSeq System as 87-base-pair reads. In the paper's pipeline: Across the 500 to 850 repertoires, a later analysis counted 80 million or so unique TCR beta chains, 9.5 million to 12 million of which were shared by at least two donors. Raw reads were error-corrected and collapsed into unique sequences by a nearest-neighbor algorithm in which closely related sequences were merged to remove PCR and sequencing errors. V, D and J gene segments were assigned by aligning CDR3 sequences to IMGT reference sequences. For a sequence to be retained, a match of at least six nucleotides was required to both a V gene segment and a J gene segment. A rearrangement counted as productive if the CDR3 had no stop codons and remained in frame with V and J, and every other rearrangement counted as non-productive. CDR3 was defined according to IMGT convention as the region running from the second conserved V-encoded cysteine to the conserved J-encoded phenylalanine. The earlier analysis of approximately 500 of the donors excluded sequences that lacked an unambiguous match to a single V gene segment. An earlier analysis of a few hundred of the donors called V segments functional above 56.7% productive rearrangements and segregating when the between-donor standard deviation exceeded 5%. A statistical classification framework was built for diagnosing cytomegalovirus status from the catalog of TCR beta chain sequences. In a later analysis, TCR nucleotide sequences were compared against IMGT/GENE-DB human TR gene sequences so that V and J genes could be assigned. A later analysis assigned CDR3 sequences and most-parsimonious VDJ recombination scenarios with the TCRdist pipeline. In a later analysis, every TCR beta chain was defined by the combination of its CDR3 amino acid sequence and its V-gene family, and reads without a unique V-gene family were dropped. In a later analysis, 500 to 700 highly shared, low-generation-probability nucleotide sequences were removed to address suspected cross-contamination and a sequencing artifact. For each public chain, a later analysis derived a clonal expansion index from normalized ranks of inferred template counts within each repertoire. In a later analysis, generation probabilities were computed with a VDJ recombination model fitted to out-of-frame rearrangements, and the resulting probabilities were checked against IGoR. A later analysis scored TCR-TCR, TCR-HLA and TCR-CMV co-occurrence with hypergeometric tests, applying a repertoire-size bias correction to TCR pairs. In a later analysis, false discovery rates were estimated by permuting HLA or CMV assignments 20 times. A later analysis grouped co-occurring TCRs with DBSCAN, adding TCRdist sequence similarity when clustering within HLA-allele-positive subsets. Repertoires with fewer than 30,000 or more than 120,000 public chains were left out of co-occurrence clustering, as were four to six repertoires with anomalous nucleotide sharing. TCRdb obtained this table from immuneACCESS and retained in-frame rearrangements with V and J assigned. These tables miss some clones; where compared with another copy, unresolved V genes account for less than half of the shortfall, and the remainder is unexplained. Clone size and the V and J calls come from that table; the DNA yielded D and trimming. This sample lists around 170,000 clones; around four fifths were detected once. Approximately 2% of the sample is in the top ten clones.

General study outcomes and caveats: A later analysis reported that several top co-occurrence clusters appeared linked to parvovirus B19, influenza, CMV and Epstein-Barr virus. Broadly in line with IMGT annotations, most TCR beta V segments showed up in productive rearrangements about 87% or about 30% of the time in an earlier analysis of under 700 of the donors. A later analysis found that TCR association rates varied across HLA loci, with DRB1 alleles showing the most associated TCRs and HLA-C alleles the fewest. Some IMGT-functional V segments, including TRBV6-2 and TRBV6-3, could not be told apart with the 87-base-pair reads, so those segments were excluded. Strong co-occurrence of HLA alleles, especially DR and DQ, made assigning TCR associations to individual alleles difficult. While some public TCRs were present in many individuals, most TCR sequences turned up only very rarely across donors. A further reported finding was that TCR beta sequences accurately predicted the HLA-A and HLA-B alleles for most subjects in the first cohort. In vitro tests confirmed that a few of the cytomegalovirus-associated TCR beta chains recognize cytomegalovirus antigens. Sequencing depth was assumed to be roughly uniform across donors in the presence/absence analyses, though that assumption may not hold. The cohort was sequenced for TCR beta chains only, and without alpha or paired-chain data the features that could be detected were limited. An association between a missense DCLRE1C variant and V-gene and J-gene trimming of TCR beta chains was found in a later genetic analysis and replicated in an independent cohort. The sequencing pipeline was judged likely to have produced a cluster of highly shared sequence variants as a technical artifact. The only immune exposure information available for the cohort was CMV serostatus. Correlated functional status among segregating V segments might be attributable to linkage disequilibrium, but an unknown experimental factor could not be ruled out. In a later analysis, most CMV-associated TCR beta chains were found to appear HLA-restricted, with HLA associations seemingly driven largely by CMV exposure. Because counts were too low, 15 to 20 rarely observed V segments, including chromosome 9 orphons, were excluded from the earlier analysis of 587 of the donors. A later analysis found that HLA-associated TCR beta chains were more clonally expanded and had lower generation probabilities than equally common non-associated chains. A later genetic analysis reported fewer N-insertions in productive TCRs among donors in an Asian-associated ancestry cluster than the approximately 670-donor mean. In the study, some 160 TCR beta chains were listed as associated with cytomegalovirus. At a false discovery rate of 0.05, a later analysis linked some 18,000 TCR beta sequences to specific HLA alleles. The classifier was reported to diagnose cytomegalovirus status with high specificity and sensitivity in both the original and validation cohorts. Because HLA typing was unavailable for some donors at each locus, only the typed subset was used in association tests. According to the authors, the approach could potentially be generalized to other disease states and immunological phenotypes.

The sequence derives from a woman aged 30 to 39 in good health and CMV-seronegative. The sample taken for sequencing was PBMCs. Rearrangement joined TRBV4-2 to TRBJ2-2, with TRBD1 as a weak D call on 5 bases. The DNA sequence reads TGTGCCAGCAGCCCCCAGTCCGACAGATTCACCGGGGAGCTGTTTTTT. Protein translation: CASSPQSDRFTGELFF.